Below, 18 T cell receptor beta chains from the same sample are listed, as sequenced in a study of cytomegalovirus exposure and HLA in healthy donors. The PCR had 60 Vbeta and 13 Jbeta primers. Only in-frame clones appear in the TCRdb table, and some are missing; sequencing was by immunoSEQ multiplex PCR. The data show roughly 60,000 clones, about 81% seen once. Sequencing was carried out using PBMCs. These receptors originate from a woman between 25 and 40 years old in good health and CMV-seronegative.

Only a few counts were recorded for this clone. J is TRBJ2-3 and V is TRBV11-2; the D gene is possibly TRBD2 (5 bases). Trimming took 5 bases from V and 0 from J, leaving 15 bases between them. Germline CDR1 is SGHAT and CDR2 is FQNNGV. CDR3 size: 16 residues. This chain's CDR3 is CASSARLRTSTDTQYF. The CDR3 region has the DNA TGTGCCAGCAGCGCACGGCTGCGGACTAGCACAGATACGCAGTATTTT.

In its sample, this clone was seen once. This chain uses TRBV28 with TRBJ2-7, with 9 nucleotides matching TRBD2. The germline CDR1 and CDR2 sequences are MDHEN and SYDVKM. Trimming took 3 bases from V and 1 from J; bases not matched to a gene: 1. This CDR3 has 14 residues. DNA of the CDR3: TGTGCCAGCAGTTTCCTAGCGGGGTCCTACGAGCAGTACTTC. Amino acid sequence: CASSFLAGSYEQYF. Filled out from reference TRBV28 and TRBJ2-7, the complete variable domain reads DVKVTQSSRYLVKRTGEKVFLECVQDMDHENMFWYRQDPGLGLRLIYFSYDVKMKEKGDIPEGYSVSREKKERFSLILESASTNQTSMYLCASSFLAGSYEQYFGPGTRLTVT.

The chain employs TRBV10-3 and TRBJ1-5; D ambiguous. The CDR3 loop spans 12 amino acids. Germline loops: CDR1 ENHRY, CDR2 SYGVKD. Trimming took off 6 bases at V and 1 base at J, with 4 bases between the two ends. CDR3 DNA sequence: TGTGCCATCAGCCTCAGCAATCAGCCCCAGCATTTT. Translation gives CAISLSNQPQHF.

This chain uses TRBV4-1 with TRBJ1-3; TRBD1 might be the D (5 bases). This CDR3 contains 17 residues. From germline, CDR1 is MGHRA and CDR2 YSYEKL. Trimming took 4 bases from V and 1 from J, leaving 17 bases between them. CDR3 amino acids: CASSRLPPGVSGNTIYF. The CDR3 DNA sequence: TGCGCCAGCAGCCGATTGCCCCCGGGGGTATCTGGAAACACCATATATTTT.

The CDR3 DNA reads as TGTGCCTCCAGGGAGGGGAGGGAGCAGTACGTC. It codes for CASREGREQYV. This sequence joins TRBV30 and TRBJ2-7; 7 nucleotides agree with TRBD2. Losses at the gene ends were 7 bases for V and 7 bases for J; bases not matched to a gene: 7. Germline assignment: CDR1 GTSNPN and CDR2 SVGIG (reference sequence). This CDR3 comprises 11 residues.

V and J are TRBV19 and TRBJ1-1; D might be TRBD1 (5 bases). Germline V gives CDR1 LNHDA, CDR2 SQIVND (reference sequence). V lost 7 bases and J lost 4, with 19 bases in between. The CDR3 is 15 residues long. CDR3 coding DNA: TGTGCCAGTACCCTAGTAGGGCACACAGGCACTGAAGCTTTCTTT. Translation gives CASTLVGHTGTEAFF.

The CDR3 spells CSVSRGRLADTQYF. CDR3 in DNA: TGCAGCGTTTCCAGGGGGCGCCTTGCAGATACGCAGTATTTT. The rearrangement links TRBV29-1 to TRBJ2-3; 8 bases map to TRBD1. Germline V gene lookup returns CDR1 SQVTM and CDR2 ANQGSEA. V lost 5 bases to trimming and J lost 4 bases; unmatched junction nucleotides: 8. The CDR3 totals 14 residues.

The chain uses TRBV30 and TRBJ1-6, with 8 bases aligning to TRBD1. V dropped 3 bases and J dropped 6; count of bases not matched to a gene: 4. This CDR3 comprises 14 residues. The germline CDR1 and CDR2 sequences are GTSNPN and SVGIG (reference sequence). In DNA form, the CDR3 reads TGTGCCTGGAGAGGACAGGGAGGTAATTCACCCCTCCACTTT. Its translation is CAWRGQGGNSPLHF.

V usage is TRBV5-1 and J usage is TRBJ2-5; TRBD2 matches 9 bases. The germline CDR1 and CDR2 sequences are SGHRS and YFSETQ. This CDR3 contains 16 residues. After removal of 0 bases from V and 5 bases from J, the junction contained 8 bases not matched to a gene. CDR3 in amino acids: CASSLEASGTSETQYF. CDR3 coding DNA: TGCGCCAGCAGCTTGGAGGCTAGCGGGACTTCCGAGACCCAGTACTTC.

This chain links TRBV19 with TRBJ2-7, with D tentatively TRBD2 (5 bases). The CDR3 covers 16 residues. V was clipped by 3 bases and J by 1 base, with 16 bases between them. The germline CDR1 and CDR2 sequences are LNHDA and SQIVND (reference sequence). DNA for the CDR3: TGTGCCAGTAGTATCGGAGGCACCTATCAATCCTACGAGCAGTACTTC. Translating gives CASSIGGTYQSYEQYF.

The chain joins TRBV5-4 to TRBJ2-3; D may be TRBD2 (6 bases). The CDR3 is made up of 15 amino acids. Per the germline V gene, CDR1 is SGHNT and CDR2 is YYREEE (reference sequence). The germline V and J ends were trimmed by 3 bases and 5 bases, with 16 bases remaining between them. The CDR3 nucleotides are TGTGCCAGCAGCTCCCAGTCGGGAGATAGAGATACGCAGTATTTT. This sequence encodes CASSSQSGDRDTQYF.

This clone was counted between two and nine times. The rearrangement links TRBV27 to TRBJ2-7, with D unresolved. This CDR3 is built from 15 residues. CDR1 and CDR2 from the germline V gene are MNHEY and SMNVEV (reference sequence). The ends were cut back, 0 bases at V and 7 bases at J, with 16 bases in the middle. The CDR3 loop is CASSLSFPIRQEQYF. Here the CDR3 DNA reads TGTGCCAGCAGTTTATCCTTCCCTATTCGACAAGAGCAGTACTTC.

This clone has a handful of counts. CDR3 region: CASSERSGTGGTNEKLFF. DNA of the CDR3: TGTGCCAGCAGCGAGAGATCCGGGACAGGGGGAACTAATGAAAAACTGTTTTTT. This chain links TRBV9 with TRBJ1-4, with 11 positions matching TRBD1. Germline loops: CDR1 SGDLS, CDR2 YYNGEE. V lost 3 bases, J lost 1 base, and 8 bases stayed unmatched. This CDR3 spans 18 amino acids. The full variable domain, completed using reference TRBV9 and TRBJ1-4, is DSGVTQTPKHLITATGQRVTLRCSPRSGDLSVYWYQQSLDQGLQFLIQYYNGEERAKGNILERFSAQQFPDLHSELNLSSLELGDSALYFCASSERSGTGGTNEKLFFGSGTQLSVL.

The chain combines TRBV14 with TRBJ2-2; 8 bases map to TRBD1. CDR1 is SGHDN and CDR2 is FVKESK in the germline V gene. The CDR3 runs to 16 residues. Trimming removed 1 base from V and 4 bases from J; junction bases left unmatched: 5. In nucleotides, the CDR3 is TGTGCCAGCAGCCAAGCGCAGGGGGCCGTCACCGGGGAGCTGTTTTTT. Protein product: CASSQAQGAVTGELFF.

The J gene is TRBJ2-1, the V gene TRBV9; 9 bases map to TRBD2. Germline-derived CDR1 and CDR2 are SGDLS and YYNGEE. CDR3 size: 17 residues. V dropped 3 bases and J dropped 9; count of bases not matched to a gene: 16. This CDR3 reads CASSDLKVGGLAGEQFF. CDR3 DNA: TGTGCCAGCAGCGACCTCAAAGTGGGGGGACTAGCCGGTGAGCAGTTCTTC.

The rearrangement joins TRBV29-1 to TRBJ2-1, with 8 bases lining up with TRBD2. V gave up 0 bases and J gave up 8 bases; unmatched junction bases: 12. This CDR3 contains 16 residues. Germline CDR1 is SQVTM and CDR2 is ANQGSEA. CDR3 bases: TGCAGCGTTGAAGACCTCAGCGGGAGTCTAACTGATGAGCAGTTCTTC. Translated, it gives CSVEDLSGSLTDEQFF.

The CDR3 DNA sequence: TGTGCCAGCAGCCCCCCACTAGCGGGAGGGCAAAAGACCCAGTACTTC. This encodes CASSPPLAGGQKTQYF. The rearrangement links TRBV9 to TRBJ2-5, with TRBD2 identical over 13 bases. J gave up 6 bases and V 4 bases, and 9 bases lay outside the gene matches. CDR1 is SGDLS, CDR2 YYNGEE, per germline. This CDR3 is 16 amino acids long.

The chain combines TRBV9 with TRBJ2-2; TRBD1 matches at 12 bases. V lost 0 bases and J lost 0; bases outside the gene matches: 6. Germline V CDR1 and CDR2: SGDLS, YYNGEE. This CDR3 spans 19 amino acids. The CDR3 region has the DNA TGTGCCAGCAGCGTAGGGTGGGGACAGGGGGCCCCGAACACCGGGGAGCTGTTTTTT. It is translated as CASSVGWGQGAPNTGELFF.